This TCR beta chain was profiled in a study of Ad26.COV2.S vaccination and SARS-CoV-2 variants. As for the study in general: A COV1001 Ad26.COV2.S trial-arm participant provided the sample. Intramuscular Ad26.COV2.S at 5x10^10 or 1x10^11 viral particles.

Germline V lookup: CDR1 LNHDA, CDR2 SQIVND (reference sequence). Trimming removed 7 bases at V and 7 bases at J, with 18 bases between. This CDR3 region has 14 residues. As to treatment: over 15 received Ad26.COV2.S at low or high dose, single or two shots; 5 received placebo; per-sample allocation not given. Collection of samples fell on day 63 after the first vaccine or placebo injection. TCRdb's copy holds only in-frame clones and misses some; the assay was immunoSEQ multiplex PCR. The sample comprises hundreds of thousands of clones, more than 80% of which are singletons, and about 1.5% rests with the top ten.

This TCR was sampled from a person aged 18-60 years who received the Ad26.COV2.S COVID-19 vaccine or a placebo. The chain couples TRBV19 to TRBJ2-3; the D gene is possibly TRBD2 (5 bases). The sample consisted of peripheral blood, taken in a trial of Ad26.COV2.S vaccine versus placebo. The CDR3 nucleotides are TGTGCCAGTATTGCTGCGGGCCGCTCCTATACGCAGTATTTT. It yields the protein CASIAAGRSYTQYF.